This T cell receptor (beta chain) is from a study of PD-L1 blockade in urothelial cancer. Time point reported: peripheral blood 6 weeks after treatment start. Sequenced by immunoSEQ multiplex PCR; TCRdb stores in-frame clones only, minus some. The data hold approximately 91,000 clones, with approximately 87% observed a single time. This specimen was PBMCs, taken around atezolizumab (anti-PD-L1) treatment. The clonotype was recovered from a man aged 65 to 79 with urothelial cancer.

CDR3 amino acids: CASSEWKETGSYNEQFF. CDR3 in DNA: TGTGCCAGCAGTGAATGGAAAGAGACTGGATCATACAATGAGCAGTTCTTC. The chain is built from TRBV2 and TRBJ2-1; no definite D call. Germline V gene lookup returns CDR1 SNHLY and CDR2 FYNNEI. The ends were cut back, 2 bases at V and 4 bases at J, with 18 bases in the middle. The CDR3 contains 17 residues.